Listed here are 19 T cell receptor beta chains from one sample, sequenced in a study of cytomegalovirus exposure and HLA in healthy donors. The PCR made use of 60 Vbeta and 13 Jbeta primers. Sequenced by immunoSEQ multiplex PCR; TCRdb stores in-frame clones only, minus some. The sample shows roughly 290,000 clones, 80% of them seen only once. Sequences were obtained from PBMCs. These TCRs come from a girl aged 2-9 years in good health and CMV-seronegative.

J is TRBJ2-5 and V is TRBV6-6; the D is unclear. The CDR3 length is 14 residues. Germline-derived CDR1 and CDR2 are MNHNY and SVGAGI (reference sequence). V was shortened by 5 bases and J by 1 base, with 11 bases between the two germline ends. The CDR3 nucleotides are TGTGCCAGCAGTCCCTTTGCGGTCCAAGAGACCCAGTACTTC. Translation: CASSPFAVQETQYF.

The genes are TRBV9 and TRBJ1-1, with 11 bases aligning to TRBD1. Germline-derived CDR1 and CDR2 are SGDLS and YYNGEE. CDR3 length: 15 amino acids. J lost 5 bases, V lost 0 bases, and 3 bases had no gene match. The CDR3 protein is CASSVEGTGGTEAFF. The CDR3 region has the DNA TGTGCCAGCAGCGTAGAGGGGACAGGGGGAACTGAAGCTTTCTTT.

This rearrangement joins TRBV6-1 to TRBJ2-3; 7 bases agree with TRBD2. Germline CDR1 MNHNS, CDR2 SASEGT. The V gene end was trimmed by 7 bases and the J gene end by 3 bases; junction bases not matched to a gene: 4. This CDR3 comprises 13 residues. The CDR3 is CASTGGVTDTQYF. In DNA form, the CDR3 reads TGTGCCAGCACGGGGGGTGTGACAGATACGCAGTATTTT.

The rearrangement joins TRBV30 to TRBJ1-1, with 8 bases fitting TRBD1. V trimming: 4 bases; J trimming: 3 bases; junction bases outside the gene matches: 7. This CDR3 contains 14 residues. Germline CDR1 is GTSNPN and CDR2 is SVGIG (reference sequence). CDR3 DNA sequence: TGTGCCTGGACTTGGGGACAGGCCTACACTGAAGCTTTCTTT. It translates to CAWTWGQAYTEAFF.

V and J are TRBV5-1 and TRBJ2-7; tentative D call: TRBD2 (6 bases). V was cut by 0 bases and J by 0 bases, with 13 bases left in between. The CDR3 has 16 amino acids. Germline CDR1 and CDR2: SGHRS and YFSETQ. The DNA of the CDR3 is TGCGCCAGCAGCTTGGTAGGGACTGCAAGCTCCTACGAGCAGTACTTC. Translation gives CASSLVGTASSYEQYF.

The chain joins TRBV28 to TRBJ1-1, with unresolved D. V dropped 3 bases and J dropped 4 bases, with 9 bases sitting between them. CDR3 length equals 13 residues. Germline lookup yields CDR1 MDHEN and CDR2 SYDVKM. CDR3 nucleotides: TGTGCCAGCAGTTTTCCGGGAGCCACTGAAGCTTTCTTT. Translated: CASSFPGATEAFF.

V is TRBV7-9 and J is TRBJ2-7; the match to TRBD2 covers 8 bases. The ends lost 1 base at V and 3 bases at J; junction bases unmatched: 2. This CDR3 comprises 14 residues. Germline V gene data show CDR1 as SEHNR and CDR2 as FQNEAQ (reference sequence). This CDR3 is CASSLVGRDYEQYF. As DNA, the CDR3 is TGTGCCAGCAGCTTAGTCGGGAGGGACTACGAGCAGTACTTC.

V is TRBV29-1 and J is TRBJ1-4; a weak D match, TRBD1 (6 bases). This CDR3 contains 15 residues. Deletions cut 4 bases from V and 5 bases from J, with 17 bases between. CDR1 is SQVTM and CDR2 is ANQGSEA in the germline V gene. The CDR3 spells CSVGTEELGNEKLFF. CDR3 DNA sequence: TGCAGCGTTGGGACAGAGGAACTCGGGAATGAAAAACTGTTTTTT.

This sequence joins TRBV6-5 and TRBJ2-7; the D gene is possibly TRBD1 (6 bases). Between the trimmed V and J ends, which lost 0 bases and 3 bases, there was a span of 12 bases. Germline V gene sequence: CDR1 MNHEY, CDR2 SVGAGI. The CDR3 is made up of 15 amino acids. The DNA for the CDR3 is TGTGCCAGCAGTTACTCTACAGGGTATCTCTACGAGCAGTACTTC. Translating gives CASSYSTGYLYEQYF.

This clone is a singleton in its sample. The chain combines TRBV4-2 with TRBJ2-7; TRBD2 matches at 7 bases. CDR3 length: 16 amino acids. Germline CDR1 is LGHNA and CDR2 is YNFKEQ. V gave up 0 bases and J gave up 1 base; unmatched junction bases: 6. CDR3 in DNA: TGTGCCAGCAGCCAAGATCCAAGAGCGGGGTCCTACGAGCAGTACTTC. It translates to CASSQDPRAGSYEQYF.

This chain joins TRBV6-5 and TRBJ2-7; perhaps TRBD2 as D (5 bases). Trimming stripped 0 bases from V and 4 bases from J, with 16 bases between. The CDR3 sequence is 16 residues long. Germline lookup yields CDR1 MNHEY and CDR2 SVGAGI. CDR3: CASSYSYSSGRYEQYF. CDR3 nucleotide sequence: TGTGCCAGCAGTTACTCATACTCCAGCGGTCGGTACGAGCAGTACTTC.

In its sample, this clone was seen a few times. This sequence joins TRBV11-2 and TRBJ1-6; D gene ambiguous. CDR1 is SGHAT, CDR2 FQNNGV, per germline. V was clipped by 1 base and J by 7 bases, with 8 bases between them. CDR3 length equals 14 residues. The DNA of the CDR3 is TGTGCCAGCAGCTTAGTTGTACAAAATTCACCCCTCCACTTT. Its protein product is CASSLVVQNSPLHF.

V is TRBV25-1 and J is TRBJ2-5, with a weak D call TRBD1 (6 bases). The CDR3 is 14 residues long. Germline CDR1 is MGHDK and CDR2 is SYGVNS. Trimming took 5 bases from V and 0 from J, leaving 10 bases between them. Here the CDR3 DNA reads TGTGCCAGCAGTTCCGACAGGTACCAAGAGACCCAGTACTTC. Amino acid sequence: CASSSDRYQETQYF.

The rearrangement joins TRBV2 to TRBJ1-1; 9 nucleotides line up with TRBD1. This CDR3 comprises 18 residues. Looked up from germline, CDR1 is SNHLY and CDR2 is FYNNEI. Germline trimming cut 4 bases from V and 3 bases from J; bases unmatched to any gene: 15. CDR3 in amino acids: CASSVRKDRGAGDTEAFF. In DNA form, the CDR3 reads TGTGCCAGCAGTGTTAGAAAGGACAGGGGAGCTGGGGACACTGAAGCTTTCTTT.

V gene TRBV5-6 combines with J gene TRBJ1-1; D uncertain. Germline V gene data show CDR1 as SGHDT and CDR2 as YYEEEE. The ends were cut back, 4 bases at V and 7 bases at J, with 17 bases in the middle. CDR3 length equals 14 residues. Here the CDR3 reads CASSQEMGGGEAFF. The CDR3 region has the DNA TGTGCCAGCAGCCAAGAGATGGGAGGCGGTGAAGCTTTCTTT.

V is TRBV2 and J is TRBJ1-5; possibly TRBD1 for D (5 bases). The V end lost 8 bases, the J end lost 9 bases, and 17 bases lay between the germline ends. CDR3 length: 13 amino acids. The V gene's germline CDR1 is SNHLY and CDR2 FYNNEI. Written as DNA, the CDR3 is TGTGCCAGCGAGGACGGCAAGGGACTGCCCCAGCATTTT. It yields the protein CASEDGKGLPQHF.

Regarding this clone: A junction boundary mismatches the germline segment, possibly from a read error. The rearrangement links TRBV7-9 to TRBJ1-5, with no clear D. The CDR3 totals 14 residues. The germline V gene encodes CDR1 SEHNR and CDR2 FQNEAQ (reference sequence). This chain's CDR3 is CSSSPSTDNQPQHF. In DNA, the CDR3 is TGTTCCAGCAGCCCCTCAACAGACAATCAGCCCCAGCATTTT. Supplemented by reference TRBV7-9 and TRBJ1-5, the full variable domain reads DTGVSQNPRHKITKRGQNVTFRCDPISEHNRLYWYRQTLGQGPEFLTYFQNEAQLEKSRLLSDRFSAERPKGSFSTLEIQRTEQGDSAMYLCSSSPSTDNQPQHFGDGTRLSIL.

This CDR3 is CASSPLWLLPGLAGVGSDTQYF. CDR3 DNA: TGTGCCAGCAGTCCCCTTTGGCTACTGCCGGGACTAGCGGGAGTAGGATCAGATACGCAGTATTTT. The chain links TRBV28 to TRBJ2-3; TRBD2 matches at 14 bases. Germline CDR1 reads MDHEN; CDR2 reads SYDVKM. There are 22 residues in the CDR3. V lost 5 bases to trimming and J lost 4 bases; unmatched junction nucleotides: 23. The full variable domain, rest sourced from reference TRBV28 and TRBJ2-3, is DVKVTQSSRYLVKRTGEKVFLECVQDMDHENMFWYRQDPGLGLRLIYFSYDVKMKEKGDIPEGYSVSREKKERFSLILESASTNQTSMYLCASSPLWLLPGLAGVGSDTQYFGPGTRLTVL.

J is TRBJ1-1 and V is TRBV28; D is ambiguous. Trimming shortened V by 5 bases and J by 1 base, and 14 bases separated the two germline ends. CDR3 length: 15 amino acids. Germline CDR1 and CDR2: MDHEN and SYDVKM. CDR3 DNA sequence: TGTGCCAGCAGTGGCTCGGGAGGGAGGAACACTGAAGCTTTCTTT. Protein sequence: CASSGSGGRNTEAFF. Full variable domain (missing parts from reference TRBV28 and TRBJ1-1): DVKVTQSSRYLVKRTGEKVFLECVQDMDHENMFWYRQDPGLGLRLIYFSYDVKMKEKGDIPEGYSVSREKKERFSLILESASTNQTSMYLCASSGSGGRNTEAFFGQGTRLTVV.